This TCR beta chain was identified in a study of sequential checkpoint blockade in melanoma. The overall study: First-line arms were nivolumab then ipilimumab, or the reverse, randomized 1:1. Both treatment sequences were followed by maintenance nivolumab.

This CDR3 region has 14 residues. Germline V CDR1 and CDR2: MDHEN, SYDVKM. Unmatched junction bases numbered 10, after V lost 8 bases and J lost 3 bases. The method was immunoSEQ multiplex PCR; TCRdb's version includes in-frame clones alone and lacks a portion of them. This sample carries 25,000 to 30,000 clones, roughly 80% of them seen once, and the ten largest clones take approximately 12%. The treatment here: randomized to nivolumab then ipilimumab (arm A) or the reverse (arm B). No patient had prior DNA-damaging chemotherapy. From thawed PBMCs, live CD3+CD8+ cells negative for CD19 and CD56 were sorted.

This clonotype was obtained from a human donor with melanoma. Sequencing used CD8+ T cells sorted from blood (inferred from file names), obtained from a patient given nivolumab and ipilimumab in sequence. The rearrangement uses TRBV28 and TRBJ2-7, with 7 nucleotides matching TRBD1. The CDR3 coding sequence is TGTGCCAGCGACCGGGGCAGGGGGATCTACGAGCAGTACTTC. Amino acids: CASDRGRGIYEQYF.